These T cell receptor beta chains were read from a single sample in a study of post-analysis software for immune sequencing data. TCRdb ran MiXCR on the PCR reads and lists one entry per CDR3 protein. The repertoire has about 800,000 distinct CDR3 sequences, approximately 30% of them found once; the top ten carry around 0.6%. Sequenced sample: blood. These receptors were taken from a girl aged 5 to 17 with multiple sclerosis. Both conserved end residues are part of each CDR3. Each record gives: D gene, J gene, V gene, clone size, CDR3 protein, CDR3 DNA. The D gene is left open where the match is weak. A row's size may be missing; if present it is once, few, many or a size class.

.,TRBJ1-5,TRBV12-3/TRBV12-4,.,CASSLLTGNQPQHF,TGTGCCAGCAGTTTGCTAACCGGCAATCAGCCCCAGCATTTT
TRBD1,TRBJ2-1,TRBV18,few,CASSPGTGPTKGQFF,TGTGCCAGCTCACCAGGGACAGGTCCTACAAAGGGGCAGTTCTTC
TRBD2,TRBJ2-3,TRBV7-2,.,CASSAPSGRTDTQYF,TGTGCCAGCAGCGCCCCTAGCGGGAGAACAGATACGCAGTATTTT
.,TRBJ2-5,TRBV12-3/TRBV12-4,few,CASSFSVADETQYF,TGTGCCAGCAGTTTCTCCGTAGCGGACGAGACCCAGTACTTC
.,TRBJ2-3,TRBV7-9,.,CASSPNRDKPQISTDTQYF,TGTGCCAGCAGCCCCAATAGGGACAAGCCGCAAATTAGTACAGATACGCAGTATTTT
TRBD2,TRBJ2-7,TRBV20-1,many,CSAEGLAGVDEQYF,TGCAGTGCCGAGGGGCTAGCGGGAGTCGACGAGCAGTACTTC
TRBD1,TRBJ1-5,TRBV20-1,few,CSARDGDRGNQPQHF,TGCAGTGCTAGAGATGGGGACAGGGGCAATCAGCCCCAGCATTTT
TRBD1,TRBJ2-3,TRBV20-1,once,CGARGLRDSHHTDTQYF,TGCGGTGCTAGAGGTCTACGGGACAGTCACCACACAGATACGCAGTATTTT
TRBD1,TRBJ2-3,TRBV5-1,.,CASRWDRAPDTQYF,TGCGCCAGCAGGTGGGACAGGGCGCCAGATACGCAGTATTTT
.,TRBJ2-1,TRBV3-1,.,CASSLGISYNEQFF,TGTGCCAGCAGCCTGGGCATCTCCTACAATGAGCAGTTCTTC